These 17 T cell receptor beta chains came from one sample sequenced in a study of shared clonotypes between healthy human individuals. Sequencing used immunoSEQ multiplex PCR; TCRdb keeps in-frame clones, though not all of them. The table shows more than 2,000,000 clones, with approximately 92% occurring only once. Sequenced input: naive CD4+ T cells sorted from blood. Subset here: CD45RA+ positively selected. The receptors were sampled from a man aged 18-30 years in good health.

This clone was found a few times. J is TRBJ2-1 and V is TRBV4-1; 7 bases are a match to TRBD1. Per the germline V gene, CDR1 is MGHRA and CDR2 is YSYEKL. J was trimmed by 8 bases and V by 2 bases; bases with no gene match: 9. This CDR3 region has 15 residues. CDR3 DNA sequence: TGCGCCAGCAGCCAACCACCGACAGGGCGCGATGAGCAGTTCTTC. Translating it yields CASSQPPTGRDEQFF.

V is TRBV6-5 and J is TRBJ1-2; a possible D gene is TRBD1 (5 bases). Germline V gene data show CDR1 as MNHEY and CDR2 as SVGAGI. This CDR3 is 12 amino acids long. With 5 bases removed from V and 8 bases from J, the gap between germline ends came to 12 bases. As DNA, the CDR3 is TGTGCCAGCAGTACGGGGGGGAGAGGCTACACCTTC. Translated, it gives CASSTGGRGYTF.

This clone was seen just once. This chain connects TRBV18 to TRBJ2-1, with no clear D. V was cut by 0 bases and J by 4 bases, with 13 bases left in between. This CDR3 is built from 16 residues. Germline CDR1 is KGHSH and CDR2 is LQKENI. The CDR3 loop is CASSPPARDGYNEQFF. The DNA of the CDR3 is TGTGCCAGCTCACCACCAGCTAGGGATGGGTACAATGAGCAGTTCTTC. The entire variable domain, with the rest obtained from reference TRBV18 and TRBJ2-1, is as follows: NAGVMQNPRHLVRRRGQEARLRCSPMKGHSHVYWYRQLPEEGLKFMVYLQKENIIDESGMPKERFSAEFPKEGPSILRIQQVVRGDSAAYFCASSPPARDGYNEQFFGPGTRLTVL.

The CDR3 loop reads CASSKQGRPYEQYF. In DNA form, the CDR3 reads TGTGCCAGTAGTAAACAGGGTCGTCCCTACGAGCAGTACTTC. The V and J genes are TRBV19 and TRBJ2-7, with TRBD1 as a possible D gene (6 bases). Germline values: CDR1 LNHDA, CDR2 SQIVND (reference sequence). Deletions cut 4 bases from V and 2 bases from J, with 12 bases between. This CDR3 has 14 residues.

The gene calls are TRBV18 and TRBJ1-5; D may be TRBD1 (5 bases). The CDR3 is made up of 13 amino acids. Germline V gene data show CDR1 as KGHSH and CDR2 as LQKENI. Trimming removed 6 bases at V and 6 bases at J, with 12 bases between. The CDR3 nucleotides read TGTGCCAGCTCTGAGGGGCGAGGTCAGCCCCAGCATTTT. Translated: CASSEGRGQPQHF.

The chain has TRBV6-7 and TRBJ1-5, with no clear D. TRBV6-7 is given ORF status, its function remaining uncertain. Trimming took 2 bases from V and 7 from J, leaving 9 bases between them. The CDR3 has 13 amino acids. The chain's CDR3 is CASSYGRLQPQHF. CDR3 nucleotide sequence: TGTGCCAGCAGTTACGGCCGTTTGCAGCCCCAGCATTTT.

This sequence joins TRBV6-1 and TRBJ1-5; no firm D call. CDR1 and CDR2 from the germline V gene are MNHNS and SASEGT. V lost 3 bases and J lost 5, with 29 bases in between. The CDR3 extends over 20 amino acids. The CDR3 DNA is TGTGCCAGCAGTGAGGAATTTATGACGCTAGCCAGACCTCGGGATCAGCCCCAGCATTTT. As protein: CASSEEFMTLARPRDQPQHF.

The genes are TRBV5-6 and TRBJ2-5; D possibly corresponds to TRBD1 (5 bases). The CDR3 consists of 14 residues. The V end was cut by 2 bases, the J end by 2 bases, with 10 bases between. The V gene's germline CDR1 is SGHDT and CDR2 YYEEEE. CDR3 sequence (DNA): TGTGCCAGCAGCTTCCTCCAGGGACAAGAGACCCAGTACTTC. It translates to CASSFLQGQETQYF. The entire variable domain, with the rest obtained from reference TRBV5-6 and TRBJ2-5, is as follows: DAGVTQSPTHLIKTRGQQVTLRCSPKSGHDTVSWYQQALGQGPQFIFQYYEEEERQRGNFPDRFSGHQFPNYSSELNVNALLLGDSALYLCASSFLQGQETQYFGPGTRLLVL.

Regarding this clone: Other nucleotide sequences in the sample specify the same CDR3. The chain is built from TRBV9 and TRBJ1-4; 7 nucleotides agree with TRBD1. CDR3 length equals 16 residues. J lost 0 bases, V lost 1 base, and 3 bases had no gene match. The germline CDR1 and CDR2 sequences are SGDLS and YYNGEE. CDR3 bases: TGTGCCAGCAGCGTAACGCAGGGGGCAACTAATGAAAAACTGTTTTTT. Translation gives CASSVTQGATNEKLFF.

As concerns this clone: Other DNA sequences in this specimen translate into the identical CDR3. CDR3: CASSGNTEAFF. The DNA for the CDR3 is TGTGCCAGCAGTGGGAACACTGAAGCTTTCTTT. The chain carries TRBV25-1 and TRBJ1-1; D unresolved. V lost 4 bases and J lost 1, with 1 base in between. This CDR3 region has 11 residues. Germline CDR1 is MGHDK and CDR2 is SYGVNS.

Remarks on this clone: Other DNA sequences in the sample encode the same CDR3. The chain is built from TRBV7-2 and TRBJ2-7; weak D call: TRBD2 (7 bases). Germline CDR1 is SGHTA and CDR2 is FQGNSA. The CDR3 consists of 14 residues. V was shortened by 2 bases and J by 4 bases, with 12 bases between the two germline ends. DNA of the CDR3: TGTGCCAGCAGCTTATTCGGGGGGCCATACGAGCAGTACTTC. It encodes CASSLFGGPYEQYF.

Comments on this clone: In the same sample, other DNA sequences code for this CDR3. This chain uses TRBV6-5 with TRBJ2-5, with D unresolved. Germline CDR1 MNHEY, CDR2 SVGAGI. V lost 4 bases, J lost 5 bases, and 5 bases lay in between. The CDR3 length is 11 residues. CDR3 nucleotides: TGTGCCAGCAGTTGGGCGGAGACCCAGTACTTC. Translated: CASSWAETQYF.

The chain uses TRBV30 and TRBJ1-2; perhaps TRBD1 as D (5 bases). Germline loops: CDR1 GTSNPN, CDR2 SVGIG (reference sequence). The V gene lost 2 bases and the J gene lost 8 bases, with 12 bases spanning the gap. The CDR3 is 12 amino acids. In DNA form, the CDR3 reads TGTGCCTGGAGTTGGTCCGGGGACGGCTACACCTTC. Its translation: CAWSWSGDGYTF. The whole variable domain, remainder taken from reference TRBV30 and TRBJ1-2, is SQTIHQWPATLVQPVGSPLSLECTVEGTSNPNLYWYRQAAGRGLQLLFYSVGIGQISSEVPQNLSASRPQDRQFILSSKKLLLSDSGFYLCAWSWSGDGYTFGSGTRLTVV.

Remarks on this clone: The same CDR3 also results from other DNA sequences found in this sample. The chain uses TRBV5-1 and TRBJ2-7, with a tentative D call TRBD1 (6 bases). The germline gives CDR1 SGHRS, CDR2 YFSETQ. CDR3 size: 11 residues. Trimming cost V 4 bases and J 7 bases, with 9 bases left between them. CDR3 protein: CASSLDREQYF. The CDR3 DNA is TGCGCCAGCAGCCTCGACAGGGAGCAGTACTTC. The whole variable domain, filled in from reference TRBV5-1 and TRBJ2-7, reads KAGVTQTPRYLIKTRGQQVTLSCSPISGHRSVSWYQQTPGQGLQFLFEYFSETQRNKGNFPGRFSGRQFSNSRSEMNVSTLELGDSALYLCASSLDREQYFGPGTRLTVT.

For the CDR3, the DNA is TGTGCCAGCAGGGGCGCCGGCGTAGACCACTATGGCTACACCTTC. Residues: CASRGAGVDHYGYTF. V is TRBV2 and J is TRBJ1-2, with unresolved D. V gave up 6 bases and J gave up 3 bases, with 17 bases separating them. This CDR3 region has 15 residues. Per the germline V gene, CDR1 is SNHLY and CDR2 is FYNNEI. The whole variable domain, filled in from reference TRBV2 and TRBJ1-2, reads EPEVTQTPSHQVTQMGQEVILRCVPISNHLYFYWYRQILGQKVEFLVSFYNNEISEKSEIFDDQFSVERPDGSNFTLKIRSTKLEDSAMYFCASRGAGVDHYGYTFGSGTRLTVV.

Concerning this clone: This same CDR3 is encoded by further DNA sequences in the sample. The chain uses TRBV9 and TRBJ2-3; D gene unclear. Trimming stripped 0 bases from V and 4 bases from J, with 3 bases between. The CDR3 sequence is 12 residues long. CDR1 is SGDLS, CDR2 YYNGEE, per germline. The CDR3 DNA is TGTGCCAGCAGCGTAGCCGCAGATACGCAGTATTTT. Its translation: CASSVAADTQYF.

The V and J genes are TRBV30 and TRBJ1-5; no reliable D call. The CDR3 has 15 amino acids. CDR1 and CDR2 (germline): GTSNPN, SVGIG (reference sequence). V dropped 1 base and J dropped 0 bases, with 10 bases sitting between them. CDR3: CAWSDPGYSNQPQHF. DNA of the CDR3: TGTGCCTGGAGTGATCCGGGTTATAGCAATCAGCCCCAGCATTTT.